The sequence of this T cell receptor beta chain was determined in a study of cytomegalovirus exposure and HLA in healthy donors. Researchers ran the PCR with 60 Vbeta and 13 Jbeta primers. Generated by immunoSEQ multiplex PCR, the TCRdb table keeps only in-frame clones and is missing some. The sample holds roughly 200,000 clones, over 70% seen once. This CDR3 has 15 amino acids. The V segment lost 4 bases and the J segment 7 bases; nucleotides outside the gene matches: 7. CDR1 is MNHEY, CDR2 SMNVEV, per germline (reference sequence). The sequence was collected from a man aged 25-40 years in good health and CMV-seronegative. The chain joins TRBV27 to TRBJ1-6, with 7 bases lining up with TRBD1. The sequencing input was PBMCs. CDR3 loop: CASSYVDRENSPLHF. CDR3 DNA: TGTGCCAGCAGTTATGTTGACAGGGAAAATTCACCCCTCCACTTT.